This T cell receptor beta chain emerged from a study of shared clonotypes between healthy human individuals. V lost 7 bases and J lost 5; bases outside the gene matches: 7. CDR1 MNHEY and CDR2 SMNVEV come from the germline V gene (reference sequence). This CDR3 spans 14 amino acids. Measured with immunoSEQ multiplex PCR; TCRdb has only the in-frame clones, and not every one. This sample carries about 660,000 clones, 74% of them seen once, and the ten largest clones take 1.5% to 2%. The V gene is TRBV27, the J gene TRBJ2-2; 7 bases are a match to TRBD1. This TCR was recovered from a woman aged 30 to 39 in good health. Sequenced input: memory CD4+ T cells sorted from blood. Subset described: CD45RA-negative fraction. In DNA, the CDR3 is TGTGCCAGCAAGCAGGGGGTAGATACCGGGGAGCTGTTTTTT. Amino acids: CASKQGVDTGELFF.